These T cell receptor beta chains were read from a single sample in a study of cytomegalovirus exposure and HLA in healthy donors. TCRdb's table, derived via immunoSEQ multiplex PCR, lists solely in-frame clones and lacks some. The repertoire has approximately 30,000 clones, about 70% of them found once; the top ten carry 10%. Sequenced: PBMCs. These receptors originate from a man aged 35-49 years in good health and CMV-seropositive. The CDR3 runs from the conserved cysteine through the conserved F or W. The order of the fields is V gene, clone size, D gene, J gene, CDR3 protein, CDR3 DNA. The D gene is left open where the match is weak. Some rows mark clone size as missing; the rest say once, few, many or name a class of expanded clone.

TRBV21-1	.	.	TRBJ2-1	CASSKGQGLGVRKNEQFF	TGTGCCAGCAGCAAGGGTCAGGGGTTGGGGGTTAGAAAAAATGAGCAGTTCTTC
TRBV18	few	.	TRBJ1-1	CASRPGGEGEAFF	TGTGCCAGCAGACCCGGGGGGGAAGGCGAAGCTTTCTTT
TRBV9	once	.	TRBJ1-2	CASSRGQSDGYTF	TGTGCCAGCAGCAGAGGGCAGTCGGATGGCTACACCTTC
TRBV2	.	TRBD1	TRBJ2-7	CASSARDRVFYEQYF	TGTGCCAGCAGTGCCCGGGACAGGGTATTCTACGAGCAGTACTTC
TRBV7-9	once	TRBD1	TRBJ1-5	CASSFGGQGGPQHF	TGTGCCAGCAGCTTTGGAGGACAGGGGGGGCCCCAGCATTTT
TRBV5-1	.	.	TRBJ1-2	CASSLGGNNYGYTF	TGCGCCAGCAGCTTGGGAGGGAATAACTATGGCTACACCTTC
TRBV2	.	.	TRBJ1-1	CASSQLDWGDTEAFF	TGTGCCAGCAGCCAGTTAGACTGGGGGGACACTGAAGCTTTCTTT
TRBV1	few	.	TRBJ2-7	CTSSQDRRAAPYEQYF	TGCACCAGCAGCCAAGATCGCAGGGCCGCACCCTACGAGCAGTACTTC
TRBV6-1	.	.	TRBJ1-2	CASSEPLPGGTNYGYTF	TGTGCCAGCAGTGAACCCCTCCCGGGGGGAACCAACTATGGCTACACCTTC
TRBV2	.	TRBD2	TRBJ2-3	CASSVGEGSQYF	TGTGCCAGCAGTGTGGGGGAGGGTTCGCAGTATTTT
TRBV10-3	.	.	TRBJ2-4	CAISSPTGEGHIQYF	TGTGCCATCAGTTCTCCGACAGGCGAGGGGCACATTCAGTACTTC
TRBV19	.	.	TRBJ2-6	CASSIQGGIGANVLTF	TGTGCCAGTAGTATCCAAGGCGGTATAGGGGCCAACGTCCTGACTTTC
TRBV10-1	.	.	TRBJ1-3	CASSPTGFCGNTIYF	TGCGCCAGCAGCCCGACAGGTTTCTGTGGAAACACCATATATTTT
TRBV25-1	.	.	TRBJ2-5	CASSLDSQETQYF	TGTGCCAGCAGCTTGGACAGCCAAGAGACCCAGTACTTC
TRBV6-1	.	TRBD1	TRBJ1-2	CASSQGANYGYTF	TGTGCCAGCAGTCAGGGGGCTAACTATGGCTACACCTTC
TRBV7-9	.	TRBD1	TRBJ2-1	CASSPGQGFNEQFF	TGTGCCAGCAGCCCCGGACAGGGATTCAATGAGCAGTTCTTC
TRBV12-5	.	.	TRBJ2-2	CASGLVWSTGELFF	TGTGCTAGTGGTTTGGTCTGGAGCACCGGGGAGCTGTTTTTT
TRBV6-5	few	.	TRBJ2-2	CASSYKRTNTGELFF	TGTGCCAGCAGTTATAAGCGTACGAACACCGGGGAGCTGTTTTTT
TRBV7-9	.	TRBD1	TRBJ1-2	CASSSPPGQGASYGYTF	TGTGCCAGCAGCTCCCCGCCGGGACAGGGGGCGAGCTATGGCTACACCTTC
TRBV7-8	.	TRBD1	TRBJ1-5	CASSLRTGGEWGNQPQHF	TGTGCCAGCAGCTTAAGAACAGGGGGCGAGTGGGGCAATCAGCCCCAGCATTTT
TRBV15	.	.	TRBJ1-5	CATSRLGSDQPQHF	TGTGCCACCAGCAGACTAGGGAGTGATCAGCCCCAGCATTTT
TRBV27	.	TRBD2	TRBJ2-7	CASSLEPGGPYEQYF	TGTGCCAGCAGTTTAGAGCCGGGGGGTCCCTACGAGCAGTACTTC
TRBV7-2	.	.	TRBJ1-2	CASSVTPRGRYGYTF	TGTGCCAGCAGCGTAACTCCCAGGGGCCGGTATGGCTACACCTTC